These 17 T cell receptor beta chains originate from one sample sequenced in a study of identical twins (TCRdb year 2016). Library creation used 5' RACE. These reads were obtained on an Illumina HiSeq 2000. Using fastp trimming at Q25 and MiXCR clonotype assembly, TCRdb reanalyzed the public sequencing data and kept in-frame beta chains. Rows are unified per CDR3 protein, each entry keeping the most common DNA and genes. The sample yields a few hundred thousand distinct CDR3 sequences; less than 20% were counted once. Less than 15% of the sample lies in the top ten. Input material: naive T cells sorted from blood. In light of the paper, this sample's cell subset or site label describes: cells isolated with a human naive T-cell isolation kit. The receptors shown here come from a man aged 45-65 years in good health.

J is TRBJ2-1 and V is TRBV19; 13 bases line up with TRBD2. The V gene's germline CDR1 is LNHDA and CDR2 SQIVND (reference sequence). The CDR3 is made up of 17 amino acids. Trimming cost V 2 bases and J 0 bases; bases outside gene matches: 1. Here the CDR3 reads CASSIRTSGSSYNEQFF. CDR3 nucleotide sequence: TGTGCCAGTAGTATAAGGACTAGCGGGAGCTCCTACAATGAGCAGTTCTTC.

The chain links TRBV5-1 to TRBJ1-4, with D possibly being TRBD1 (5 bases). CDR3 length: 14 amino acids. V was cut by 0 bases and J by 7 bases, with 10 bases left in between. Germline V gene sequence: CDR1 SGHRS, CDR2 YFSETQ. The CDR3 spells CASSLDRNGEKLFF. The CDR3 DNA reads as TGCGCCAGCAGCTTGGACAGGAATGGTGAAAAACTGTTTTTT.

This clonotype was counted ten times or more. This chain connects TRBV10-3 to TRBJ1-1; TRBD1 might be the D (6 bases). Germline V lookup: CDR1 ENHRY, CDR2 SYGVKD. V was pared by 6 bases and J by 12 bases, with 14 bases between. This CDR3 spans 11 amino acids. CDR3 in DNA: TGTGCCATCAGATCGGACAGCCGCACTTTCTTT. Translation: CAIRSDSRTFF.

The chain carries TRBV12-3 or TRBV12-4 and TRBJ2-3; weak D call: TRBD2 (6 bases). This CDR3 comprises 15 residues. Trimming took off 6 bases at V and 1 base at J, with 14 bases between the two ends. CDR3: CASSRGLGGTDTQYF. The CDR3 coding sequence is TGTGCCAGCAGCCGGGGACTTGGTGGCACAGATACGCAGTATTTT.

The chain has TRBV20-1 and TRBJ1-5; D is possibly TRBD1 (5 bases). The CDR3 has 15 amino acids. Germline V gene data show CDR1 as DFQATT and CDR2 as SNEGSKA (reference sequence). Trimming pared 2 bases from V and 2 bases from J, leaving 13 bases between. CDR3 bases: TGCAGTGCTAGATGGCAGGGAGGAGGCAATCAGCCCCAGCATTTT. Translating it yields CSARWQGGGNQPQHF.

This clonotype appeared many times. The chain carries TRBV6-5 and TRBJ1-5; D ambiguous. CDR1 MNHEY and CDR2 SVGAGI come from the germline V gene. This CDR3 is built from 15 residues. Deletions cut 4 bases from V and 4 bases from J, with 14 bases between. Written as DNA, the CDR3 is TGTGCCAGCAGTTCCACCGGACGGTTAAATCAGCCCCAGCATTTT. It yields the protein CASSSTGRLNQPQHF.

J is TRBJ2-1 and V is TRBV7-9; 13 bases align to TRBD2. The germline V gene has CDR1 SEHNR and CDR2 FQNEAQ (reference sequence). The CDR3 runs 15 residues. Losses at the gene ends were 5 bases for V and 8 bases for J; bases not matched to a gene: 6. For the CDR3, the DNA is TGTGCCAGCAGCCTCGGACTAGCGGGGGTTGATGAGCAGTTCTTC. It specifies CASSLGLAGVDEQFF.

This clonotype was detected only a few times. The rearrangement links TRBV23-1 to TRBJ2-7, with D perhaps TRBD1 (6 bases). TRBV23-1 is filed as an ORF, its function uncertain. CDR3 length equals 15 residues. V was cut by 6 bases and J by 2 bases, with 17 bases left in between. The CDR3 loop reads CASRLPGQTTYEQYF. Here the CDR3 DNA reads TGCGCCAGCAGACTACCCGGACAGACTACCTACGAGCAGTACTTC.

This clonotype was recorded a few times. The CDR3, as DNA: TGTGCCAGCTCCCCAACCTGGGGGGGGCATTACGAGCAGTACTTC. Translating gives CASSPTWGGHYEQYF. The chain uses TRBV27 and TRBJ2-7; D is possibly TRBD2 (7 bases). This CDR3 region has 15 residues. CDR1 MNHEY and CDR2 SMNVEV come from the germline V gene (reference sequence). V was clipped by 8 bases and J by 4 bases, with 21 bases between them.

The gene calls are TRBV4-3 and TRBJ2-7; D may be TRBD1 (5 bases). The V end lost 6 bases, the J end lost 3 bases, and 18 bases lay between the germline ends. This CDR3 region has 15 residues. The germline gives CDR1 LGHNA, CDR2 YSLEER. The CDR3 reads CASSRDQGRYYEQYF. DNA of the CDR3: TGCGCCAGCAGTCGTGATCAGGGAAGATACTACGAGCAGTACTTC.

V and J are TRBV12-3 or TRBV12-4 and TRBJ1-1; TRBD1 is a possible D gene (5 bases). The CDR3 covers 15 residues. Trimming removed 0 bases from V and 14 bases from J, with 22 bases in between. The CDR3 here is CASSLAGTVDLTGFF. The CDR3, as DNA: TGTGCCAGCAGTTTAGCCGGGACGGTGGATCTGACGGGGTTCTTT.

This clonotype was counted ten times or more. V usage is TRBV20-1 and J usage is TRBJ1-2; 9 nucleotides line up with TRBD1. CDR1 and CDR2 from the germline V gene are DFQATT and SNEGSKA (reference sequence). The CDR3 runs 16 residues. Trimming removed 6 bases from V and 6 bases from J; junction bases left unmatched: 17. The CDR3 DNA is TGCAGTGCCAAGCCTACCGAACAGGGGGCCCGTCATGGCTACACCTTC. Translating gives CSAKPTEQGARHGYTF.

This sequence joins TRBV15 and TRBJ2-3, with a tentative D call TRBD1 (6 bases). Trimming shortened V by 2 bases and J by 1 base, and 7 bases separated the two germline ends. Germline V gene sequence: CDR1 LNHNV, CDR2 YYDKDF (reference sequence). This CDR3 is built from 14 residues. CDR3 bases: TGTGCCACCAGCAGAAGGACAGGCACAGATACGCAGTATTTT. It yields the protein CATSRRTGTDTQYF.

In this sample, this clonotype turned up many times. This chain joins TRBV5-5 and TRBJ2-5, with a weak D call TRBD1 (6 bases). V was pared by 0 bases and J by 5 bases, with 14 bases between. The CDR3 sequence is 15 residues long. Germline V CDR1 and CDR2: SGHKS, YYEKEE (reference sequence). The DNA of the CDR3 is TGTGCCAGCAGCTTGGTGGTTGGACAGAGGGAGACCCAGTACTTC. It encodes CASSLVVGQRETQYF.

The CDR3 bases are TGCGCCAGCAGGTCCGGGACAGGGACAAACTATGGCTACACCTTC. This encodes CASRSGTGTNYGYTF. This sequence joins TRBV5-1 and TRBJ1-2, with 9 bases matching TRBD1. Trimming took 5 bases from V and 2 from J; bases not matched to a gene: 7. The CDR3 is 15 amino acids. CDR1 and CDR2 from the germline V gene are SGHRS and YFSETQ.

This rearrangement joins TRBV30 to TRBJ2-3; D not certain. The CDR3 is 12 residues long. V was trimmed by 1 base and J by 2 bases, leaving 4 bases between them. Germline loops: CDR1 GTSNPN, CDR2 SVGIG (reference sequence). For the CDR3, the DNA is TGTGCCTGGAGTGCATTCACAGATACGCAGTATTTT. Amino acid sequence: CAWSAFTDTQYF.

This clonotype was detected many times. This chain links TRBV30 with TRBJ2-4, with TRBD1 matching 9 bases. The CDR3 is 15 residues long. Per germline, CDR1 GTSNPN and CDR2 SVGIG (reference sequence). V lost 4 bases and J lost 7; bases outside the gene matches: 11. The CDR3 sequence is CAWNPSGTGRNIQYF. The CDR3 DNA reads as TGTGCCTGGAATCCGTCCGGGACAGGGAGGAACATTCAGTACTTC.